This passage covers 22 T cell receptor beta chains from one sample sequenced in a study of circulating and synovial CD4+ cells in juvenile arthritis. Method: immunoSEQ multiplex PCR; TCRdb's copy keeps in-frame clones and lacks some. The repertoire holds about 30,000 clones, with just under 95% as singletons. Sequencing used CD4+ T cells from blood. The source of these receptors is a human donor with juvenile idiopathic arthritis.

The V and J genes are TRBV5-1 and TRBJ1-1, with D possibly TRBD1 on 5 matching bases. CDR1 and CDR2 from the germline V gene are SGHRS and YFSETQ. Trimming removed 4 bases from V and 0 bases from J, with 7 bases in between. The length of the CDR3 is 13 residues. The CDR3 spells CASSAQVNTEAFF. The CDR3 coding sequence is TGCGCCAGCAGCGCACAGGTGAACACTGAAGCTTTCTTT.

V and J are TRBV7-2 and TRBJ1-2, with D tentatively TRBD1 (6 bases). The CDR3 length is 14 residues. With 5 bases removed from V and 7 bases from J, the gap between germline ends came to 17 bases. Germline values: CDR1 SGHTA, CDR2 FQGNSA. The CDR3 sequence is CASSLQGWVSGYTF. CDR3 in DNA: TGTGCCAGCAGCCTACAGGGCTGGGTCTCTGGCTACACCTTC.

The chain couples TRBV7-9 to TRBJ2-7; D may be TRBD1 (6 bases). CDR1 SEHNR and CDR2 FQNEAQ come from the germline V gene (reference sequence). The CDR3 has 13 residues. V lost 2 bases, J lost 6 bases, and 11 bases lay in between. The CDR3 DNA sequence: TGTGCCAGCAGCTTAAGTCCAGGGGTCGAGCAGTACTTC. This sequence encodes CASSLSPGVEQYF.

This chain joins TRBV30 and TRBJ1-5; maybe TRBD1 (5 bases). The CDR3 loop spans 13 amino acids. Trimming stripped 2 bases from V and 7 bases from J, with 12 bases between. Germline V lookup: CDR1 GTSNPN, CDR2 SVGIG (reference sequence). CDR3 sequence (DNA): TGTGCCTGGAGTTCAGGGTTCCGGCAGCCCCAGCATTTT. Its protein product is CAWSSGFRQPQHF. Full variable domain (remainder filled in from reference TRBV30 and TRBJ1-5): SQTIHQWPATLVQPVGSPLSLECTVEGTSNPNLYWYRQAAGRGLQLLFYSVGIGQISSEVPQNLSASRPQDRQFILSSKKLLLSDSGFYLCAWSSGFRQPQHFGDGTRLSIL.

The gene calls are TRBV19 and TRBJ2-1; 9 bases line up with TRBD2. V shed 5 bases, J shed 5 bases, and the junction held 7 bases outside the gene matches. The CDR3 is 15 amino acids. Germline V gives CDR1 LNHDA, CDR2 SQIVND (reference sequence). This CDR3 is CASSVVAGENNEQFF. The CDR3 DNA is TGTGCCAGTAGTGTCGTAGCGGGAGAGAACAATGAGCAGTTCTTC.

V is TRBV5-1 and J is TRBJ2-7; TRBD2 matches 7 bases. The CDR3 length is 13 residues. The junction had 3 bases not matched to a gene; V was cut back by 2 bases and J by 4 bases. Germline lookup yields CDR1 SGHRS and CDR2 YFSETQ. For the CDR3, the DNA is TGCGCCAGCAGCTTACCTAGCGGATACGAGCAGTACTTC. It specifies CASSLPSGYEQYF. The whole variable domain, filled in from reference TRBV5-1 and TRBJ2-7, reads KAGVTQTPRYLIKTRGQQVTLSCSPISGHRSVSWYQQTPGQGLQFLFEYFSETQRNKGNFPGRFSGRQFSNSRSEMNVSTLELGDSALYLCASSLPSGYEQYFGPGTRLTVT.

V gene TRBV19 combines with J gene TRBJ1-5; D might be TRBD1 (6 bases). V dropped 8 bases and J dropped 0 bases, with 11 bases sitting between them. From germline, CDR1 is LNHDA and CDR2 SQIVND (reference sequence). The length of the CDR3 is 14 residues. The CDR3, as DNA: TGTGCCAGTCTCGGACAGTTTAGCAATCAGCCCCAGCATTTT. It translates to CASLGQFSNQPQHF.

This chain connects TRBV10-2 to TRBJ1-4; the match to TRBD1 covers 7 bases. CDR1 WSHSY and CDR2 SAAADI come from the germline V gene. Trimming removed 3 bases from V and 7 bases from J; junction bases left unmatched: 8. The CDR3 is made up of 15 amino acids. CDR3 sequence (DNA): TGCGCCAGCAGTGAAGAACAGGGGTGGCGTGAAAAACTGTTTTTT. It is translated as CASSEEQGWREKLFF.

V usage is TRBV5-4 and J usage is TRBJ2-7; 11 bases are a match to TRBD2. This CDR3 has 18 amino acids. Germline CDR1 reads SGHNT; CDR2 reads YYREEE (reference sequence). Trimming removed 0 bases from V and 0 bases from J; junction bases left unmatched: 8. CDR3: CASSLGGGLAESSYEQYF. The CDR3 bases are TGTGCCAGCAGCTTGGGGGGGGGACTAGCGGAAAGCTCCTACGAGCAGTACTTC.

The chain employs TRBV9 and TRBJ1-2; 8 bases line up with TRBD1. Germline CDR1 is SGDLS and CDR2 is YYNGEE. V shed 0 bases, J shed 4 bases, and the junction held 2 bases outside the gene matches. The CDR3 is 14 residues long. The CDR3 protein is CASSVGDRTYGYTF. CDR3 DNA sequence: TGTGCCAGCAGCGTAGGGGACAGGACCTATGGCTACACCTTC. Filled out from reference TRBV9 and TRBJ1-2, the complete variable domain reads DSGVTQTPKHLITATGQRVTLRCSPRSGDLSVYWYQQSLDQGLQFLIQYYNGEERAKGNILERFSAQQFPDLHSELNLSSLELGDSALYFCASSVGDRTYGYTFGSGTRLTVV.

The chain joins TRBV6-5 to TRBJ2-1; 12 positions match TRBD2. In germline, CDR1 is MNHEY, CDR2 SVGAGI. The CDR3 spans 15 residues. J was trimmed by 5 bases and V by 5 bases; bases with no gene match: 4. The CDR3 is CASSGLAGTHNEQFF. The CDR3 DNA reads TGTGCCAGCAGTGGACTAGCGGGAACTCACAATGAGCAGTTCTTC.

This chain links TRBV29-1 with TRBJ1-1; D uncertain. CDR1 and CDR2 (germline): SQVTM, ANQGSEA. The V end was cut by 3 bases, the J end by 0 bases, with 5 bases between. This CDR3 is 12 amino acids long. CDR3 residues: CSVEEMNTEAFF. In DNA, the CDR3 is TGCAGCGTTGAGGAGATGAACACTGAAGCTTTCTTT. Complete variable domain (other parts from reference TRBV29-1 and TRBJ1-1): SAVISQKPSRDICQRGTSLTIQCQVDSQVTMMFWYRQQPGQSLTLIATANQGSEATYESGFVIDKFPISRPNLTFSTLTVSNMSPEDSSIYLCSVEEMNTEAFFGQGTRLTVV.

The chain is built from TRBV6-4 and TRBJ1-2, with D possibly matching TRBD1 (5 bases). The ends were cut back, 0 bases at V and 8 bases at J, with 13 bases in the middle. Looked up from germline, CDR1 is MRHNA and CDR2 is SNTAGT. The CDR3 extends over 14 amino acids. The CDR3 nucleotides are TGTGCCAGCAGTGACTCAGGATGGAGGGACGGCTACACCTTC. Translation: CASSDSGWRDGYTF.

This clone has only a few counts. The chain joins TRBV28 to TRBJ2-7; unclear D gene. This CDR3 region has 16 residues. V lost 6 bases and J 2 bases, leaving 20 bases between the germline ends. CDR1 is MDHEN, CDR2 SYDVKM, per germline. This chain's CDR3 is CASRSPVLTLTYEQYF. CDR3 coding DNA: TGTGCCAGCAGATCCCCCGTTCTGACTTTAACCTACGAGCAGTACTTC.

This clone has only one observation. The gene calls are TRBV20-1 and TRBJ2-1; D perhaps matches TRBD2 (6 bases). Germline lookup yields CDR1 DFQATT and CDR2 SNEGSKA (reference sequence). Trimming took 6 bases from V and 12 from J, leaving 15 bases between them. This CDR3 region has 11 residues. The CDR3 here is CSADRLGGQFF. CDR3 nucleotide sequence: TGCAGTGCCGACAGACTAGGCGGGCAGTTCTTC.

The chain couples TRBV4-1 to TRBJ2-7, with D tentatively TRBD2 (6 bases). Germline loops: CDR1 MGHRA, CDR2 YSYEKL. Trimming removed 1 base from V and 9 bases from J, with 22 bases in between. This CDR3 has 16 amino acids. Here the CDR3 reads CASSQVTPGLRFGQYF. CDR3 DNA sequence: TGCGCCAGCAGCCAAGTCACGCCGGGACTCCGCTTCGGGCAGTACTTC.

The V call is TRBV14, the J call TRBJ2-7, with D possibly being TRBD2 (5 bases). This CDR3 comprises 12 residues. In germline, CDR1 is SGHDN, CDR2 FVKESK. V dropped 9 bases and J dropped 4 bases, with 13 bases sitting between them. The CDR3 DNA follows: TGTGCCAGGGGAACCGGCGGGTACGAGCAGTACTTC. Protein sequence: CARGTGGYEQYF.

The rearrangement links TRBV15 to TRBJ2-3, with 11 bases fitting TRBD1. This CDR3 spans 16 amino acids. Losses at the gene ends were 4 bases for V and 4 bases for J; bases not matched to a gene: 7. Germline V gene data show CDR1 as LNHNV and CDR2 as YYDKDF (reference sequence). For the CDR3, the DNA is TGTGCCACCAGCAAGGACGGGACAGGGGGGGCAGATACGCAGTATTTT. Translating it yields CATSKDGTGGADTQYF.

As DNA, the CDR3 is TGTGCCAGCAGCTTAACACAGGGTGAGAATGAGCAGTTCTTC. This gives the protein CASSLTQGENEQFF. The genes are TRBV7-9 and TRBJ2-1, with a possible D match to TRBD1 (6 bases). The V gene lost 2 bases and the J gene lost 7 bases, with 12 bases spanning the gap. This CDR3 contains 14 residues. The germline V gene has CDR1 SEHNR and CDR2 FQNEAQ (reference sequence).

This clone was seen a single time. The rearrangement joins TRBV10-3 to TRBJ2-1; 8 positions agree with TRBD2. This CDR3 region has 16 residues. V lost 7 bases, J lost 0 bases, and 8 bases stayed unmatched. Germline lookup yields CDR1 ENHRY and CDR2 SYGVKD. The CDR3 reads CAINDRSGGSYNEQFF. In DNA, the CDR3 is TGTGCCATCAACGATCGAAGCGGGGGCTCCTACAATGAGCAGTTCTTC.

This chain uses TRBV27 with TRBJ2-7; 11 nucleotides line up with TRBD2. This CDR3 spans 15 amino acids. The V and J ends lost 5 bases and 2 bases, in that order; junction bases with no gene match: 5. Germline V gives CDR1 MNHEY, CDR2 SMNVEV (reference sequence). CDR3 coding DNA: TGTGCCAGCAGTCTGGGACTAGCGGTTACCTACGAGCAGTACTTC. Its protein product is CASSLGLAVTYEQYF.

This clone was detected only once. The chain uses TRBV2 and TRBJ2-5; 13 nucleotides line up with TRBD2. There are 16 residues in the CDR3. Germline lookup yields CDR1 SNHLY and CDR2 FYNNEI. With 5 bases clipped from V and 1 base from J, the junction kept 4 bases outside the gene matches. The CDR3 region is CASSSGLAGPQETQYF. The CDR3 DNA reads as TGTGCCAGCAGTTCGGGACTAGCGGGACCCCAAGAGACCCAGTACTTC. Using reference TRBV2 and TRBJ2-5 for the parts outside the CDR3, the full variable domain is EPEVTQTPSHQVTQMGQEVILRCVPISNHLYFYWYRQILGQKVEFLVSFYNNEISEKSEIFDDQFSVERPDGSNFTLKIRSTKLEDSAMYFCASSSGLAGPQETQYFGPGTRLLVL.